Presented here are 8 T cell receptor beta chains from one specimen sequenced in a study of OX40 agonist ivuxolimab in advanced cancers. Measured with immunoSEQ multiplex PCR; TCRdb has only the in-frame clones, and not every one. The sample has 85,000 to 100,000 clones; 94% are singletons. Sequencing was performed on CD4+ or CD8+ T cells sorted from blood, taken in a trial of the OX40 agonist ivuxolimab. The receptors stem from an adult with an advanced solid tumor such as melanoma, head and neck, liver or kidney cancer.

The V gene is TRBV5-1, the J gene TRBJ2-7; 8 bases fit TRBD1. The CDR3 spans 19 residues. The V gene end was trimmed by 1 base and the J gene end by 0 bases; junction bases not matched to a gene: 15. From germline, CDR1 is SGHRS and CDR2 YFSETQ. The CDR3 here is CASSLQTGGPITGSYEQYF. The CDR3 DNA follows: TGCGCCAGCAGCTTGCAAACAGGGGGGCCTATTACTGGCTCCTACGAGCAGTACTTC.

This sequence joins TRBV30 and TRBJ1-5, with D hard to call. V was trimmed by 0 bases and J by 7 bases, leaving 10 bases between them. This CDR3 has 13 amino acids. The germline V gene has CDR1 GTSNPN and CDR2 SVGIG (reference sequence). The CDR3 region is CAWSVLGGQPQHF. Here the CDR3 DNA reads TGTGCCTGGAGTGTATTGGGAGGCCAGCCCCAGCATTTT.

CDR3 DNA sequence: TGTGCCAGCAGCTTCTTGGGCGGTTACACAGATACGCAGTATTTT. Amino acids: CASSFLGGYTDTQYF. The chain combines TRBV7-3 with TRBJ2-3; D is unresolved. From germline, CDR1 is SGHTA and CDR2 FQGTGA. This CDR3 is 15 amino acids long. V was cut by 3 bases and J by 2 bases, with 12 bases left in between.

J is TRBJ1-2 and V is TRBV7-3; TRBD1 matches 7 bases. The CDR3 totals 13 residues. Germline lookup yields CDR1 SGHTA and CDR2 FQGTGA. V trimming: 6 bases; J trimming: 6 bases; junction bases outside the gene matches: 7. The CDR3 sequence is CASRETGAHGYTF. CDR3 bases: TGTGCCAGCAGGGAAACAGGGGCCCATGGCTACACCTTC.

The gene calls are TRBV2 and TRBJ2-5; 10 bases map to TRBD1. CDR1 and CDR2 from the germline V gene are SNHLY and FYNNEI. The CDR3 contains 14 residues. V trimming: 3 bases; J trimming: 4 bases; junction bases outside the gene matches: 2. CDR3 DNA sequence: TGTGCCAGCAGTGAGGGGACAGGGGTAGAGACCCAGTACTTC. This sequence encodes CASSEGTGVETQYF. The full variable domain, completed using reference TRBV2 and TRBJ2-5, is EPEVTQTPSHQVTQMGQEVILRCVPISNHLYFYWYRQILGQKVEFLVSFYNNEISEKSEIFDDQFSVERPDGSNFTLKIRSTKLEDSAMYFCASSEGTGVETQYFGPGTRLLVL.

A few counts support this clone. This chain uses TRBV5-4 with TRBJ2-7; TRBD1 or TRBD2 may be the D gene (5 bases each). This CDR3 is 14 amino acids long. V shed 2 bases and J shed 1 base, with 10 bases lying between them. The germline CDR1 and CDR2 sequences are SGHNT and YYREEE (reference sequence). CDR3 sequence: CASSLGDLSYEQYF. The DNA of the CDR3 is TGTGCCAGCAGCTTAGGGGACCTATCCTACGAGCAGTACTTC.

V is TRBV6-5 and J is TRBJ2-3, with D possibly TRBD1 on 6 matching bases. V lost 6 bases to trimming and J lost 4 bases, with 11 bases between them. This CDR3 comprises 13 residues. Germline CDR1 reads MNHEY; CDR2 reads SVGAGI. The CDR3, as DNA: TGTGCCAGCAGACGAACAGGGTCAGATACGCAGTATTTT. It codes for CASRRTGSDTQYF.

This clone occurred once. The chain is built from TRBV18 and TRBJ1-5; 9 positions agree with TRBD1. This CDR3 comprises 14 residues. Germline V gene sequence: CDR1 KGHSH, CDR2 LQKENI. The ends lost 6 bases at V and 6 bases at J; junction bases unmatched: 6. CDR3 region: CASSSTGGSQPQHF. As DNA, the CDR3 is TGTGCCAGCTCCAGTACAGGGGGCAGTCAGCCCCAGCATTTT.